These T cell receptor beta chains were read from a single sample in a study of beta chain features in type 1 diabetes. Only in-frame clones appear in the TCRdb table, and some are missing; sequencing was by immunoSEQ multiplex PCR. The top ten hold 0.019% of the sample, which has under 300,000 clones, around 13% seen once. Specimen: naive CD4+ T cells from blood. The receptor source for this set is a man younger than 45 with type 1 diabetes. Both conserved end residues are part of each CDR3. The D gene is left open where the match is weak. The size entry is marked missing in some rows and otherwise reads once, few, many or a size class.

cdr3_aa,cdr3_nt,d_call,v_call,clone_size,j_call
CAISNQGSYNEQFF,TGTGCCATCAGTAACCAGGGATCCTACAATGAGCAGTTCTTC,.,TRBV10-3,.,TRBJ2-1
CASSPRPGQRETQYF,TGCGCCAGCAGCCCCCGGCCGGGACAACGGGAGACCCAGTACTTC,.,TRBV5-1,.,TRBJ2-5
CASSKTRLPMNTEAFF,TGTGCCAGCAGCAAAACGCGACTACCCATGAACACTGAAGCTTTCTTT,.,TRBV7-9,few,TRBJ1-1
CASSIPGVAQPQHF,TGTGCCAGTAGTATTCCAGGGGTAGCTCAGCCCCAGCATTTT,.,TRBV19,few,TRBJ1-5
CASSWAGGELFF,TGTGCCAGCAGCTGGGCGGGAGGGGAGCTGTTTTTT,.,TRBV11-3,few,TRBJ2-2
CASSDQAYTDTQYF,TGTGCCAGCAGTGATCAGGCATACACAGATACGCAGTATTTT,.,TRBV2,few,TRBJ2-3
CATSGTGIAEAFF,TGTGCCACCAGCGGTACAGGGATTGCTGAAGCTTTCTTT,.,TRBV15,.,TRBJ1-1
CSALGVPKLFF,TGCAGTGCCCTCGGGGTCCCGAAGCTTTTCTTT,.,TRBV20-1,few,TRBJ1-1
CASRAGTGSDTQYF,TGCGCCAGCAGGGCCGGGACAGGGTCAGATACGCAGTATTTT,TRBD1,TRBV5-1,.,TRBJ2-3
CASSIGANTGELFF,TGTGCCAGCAGCATCGGGGCGAACACCGGGGAGCTGTTTTTT,.,TRBV7-6,.,TRBJ2-2
CASRPRDGGEKLFF,TGTGCCAGCCGGCCCCGGGACGGGGGTGAAAAACTGTTTTTT,.,TRBV19,.,TRBJ1-4
CASSYPRDSRGTDTQYF,TGTGCCAGCAGCTACCCACGGGATAGTCGGGGCACAGATACGCAGTATTTT,.,TRBV7-2,few,TRBJ2-3
CASSGAVAGSSYEQYF,TGTGCCAGCAGCGGAGCCGTAGCGGGTTCCTCCTACGAGCAGTACTTC,TRBD2,TRBV4-2,few,TRBJ2-7
CASSLEQTGSYEQYF,TGCGCCAGCAGCTTGGAGCAGACAGGCTCCTACGAGCAGTACTTC,.,TRBV5-1,few,TRBJ2-7
CASSLSGLAADTQYF,TGTGCTAGCAGCTTATCGGGACTAGCGGCGGATACGCAGTATTTT,TRBD2,TRBV7-7,.,TRBJ2-3
CAWHHGTYSNQPQHF,TGTGCCTGGCACCACGGGACTTATAGCAATCAGCCCCAGCATTTT,.,TRBV30,.,TRBJ1-5
CAAGGIRAHEQYF,TGTGCCGCCGGCGGGATAAGGGCCCACGAGCAGTACTTC,.,TRBV5-4,few,TRBJ2-7
CASSLVGTYEQYF,TGTGCCAGCAGCTTGGTCGGGACCTACGAGCAGTACTTC,.,TRBV5-6,few,TRBJ2-7
CASSLGGTSSGSAGELFF,TGTGCCAGCAGCTTAGGAGGTACCAGTAGCGGGAGTGCCGGGGAGCTGTTTTTT,TRBD2,TRBV7-6,.,TRBJ2-2
CAWSVQGGDQPQHF,TGTGCCTGGAGTGTACAGGGGGGGGATCAGCCCCAGCATTTT,TRBD1,TRBV30,.,TRBJ1-5
CASSLAGLTYNEQFF,TGTGCCAGCAGTTTGGCAGGACTCACCTACAATGAGCAGTTCTTC,.,TRBV27,.,TRBJ2-1
CASSKQGGSNQPQHF,TGTGCCAGCAGCAAACAGGGGGGAAGCAATCAGCCCCAGCATTTT,.,TRBV21-1,few,TRBJ1-5
CASSFPAGGQADTQYF,TGTGCCAGCAGCTTCCCAGCGGGGGGGCAGGCAGATACGCAGTATTTT,TRBD2,TRBV7-9,.,TRBJ2-3
CASSYGGSYNEQFF,TGTGCCAGCAGTTACGGCGGCTCTTACAATGAGCAGTTCTTC,.,TRBV6-5,few,TRBJ2-1
CASSTGTGLKNEQFF,TGTGCCAGTAGTACCGGGACAGGGCTAAAAAATGAGCAGTTCTTC,TRBD1,TRBV19,.,TRBJ2-1
CASSTSGRASYEQFF,TGTGCCAGTAGTACTAGCGGGAGGGCCTCGTATGAGCAGTTCTTC,TRBD2,TRBV19,.,TRBJ2-1
CSTRGPVETQYF,TGCAGCACGAGGGGGCCGGTTGAGACCCAGTACTTC,TRBD1,TRBV29-1,few,TRBJ2-5
CASSQDGEGSIQQYF,TGCGCCAGCAGCCAAGATGGGGAGGGGAGTATTCAGCAGTACTTC,TRBD2,TRBV4-1,.,TRBJ2-7
CASSRGTAFAEQYF,TGTGCCAGTAGTCGGGGGACAGCGTTCGCCGAGCAGTACTTC,.,TRBV19,few,TRBJ2-7
CSALGDLAKNIQYF,TGCAGCGCCCTCGGAGACCTAGCCAAAAACATTCAGTACTTC,.,TRBV29-1,few,TRBJ2-4
CASSLSLAQMQETQYF,TGTGCCAGCAGCTTAAGTTTAGCCCAAATGCAAGAGACCCAGTACTTC,.,TRBV11-2,few,TRBJ2-5
CASSLFAASTDTQYF,TGTGCCAGCAGCTTATTCGCGGCTAGCACAGATACGCAGTATTTT,.,TRBV7-9,few,TRBJ2-3
CASSEGGAGGRGETQYF,TGTGCCAGCAGTGAAGGTGGAGCGGGGGGAAGGGGCGAGACCCAGTACTTC,TRBD2,TRBV6-1,.,TRBJ2-5
CASSVGLGSYEQYF,TGTGCCAGCAGCGTAGGTTTGGGCAGCTACGAGCAGTACTTC,.,TRBV9,.,TRBJ2-7
CASSTQTGPVGPLHF,TGTGCCAGTAGTACTCAGACAGGCCCAGTAGGGCCCCTCCACTTT,.,TRBV19,.,TRBJ1-6
CASSLGQGDDYTF,TGTGCCAGCAGCTTAGGACAGGGGGACGACTACACCTTC,TRBD1,TRBV7-9,.,TRBJ1-2
CASRPGTSGDWGQFF,TGCGCCAGCAGGCCAGGGACTAGCGGGGACTGGGGGCAGTTCTTC,TRBD2,TRBV5-1,few,TRBJ2-1
CASSLGSLDAEQFF,TGCGCCAGCAGCTTGGGGTCTCTAGATGCTGAGCAGTTCTTC,.,TRBV5-1,few,TRBJ2-1
CASSVHRDTEAFF,TGTGCCAGCAGCGTCCACAGGGACACTGAAGCTTTCTTT,.,TRBV9,.,TRBJ1-1
CASSVDGGASYEQYF,TGTGCCAGCAGCGTAGACGGGGGGGCCTCCTACGAGCAGTACTTC,TRBD2,TRBV9,.,TRBJ2-7
CASSWGGDSEYSNQPQHF,TGTGCCAGCAGCTGGGGAGGTGACAGCGAGTATAGCAATCAGCCCCAGCATTTT,.,TRBV7-9,.,TRBJ1-5
CASSSPPGELFF,TGCGCCAGCAGCTCTCCCCCCGGGGAGCTGTTTTTT,.,TRBV5-1,.,TRBJ2-2
CSVPEDSMNTEAFF,TGCAGCGTTCCTGAGGACAGCATGAACACTGAAGCTTTCTTT,.,TRBV29-1,few,TRBJ1-1
CSVEAGQGKPSGEQYF,TGCAGCGTTGAAGCGGGACAGGGAAAACCCTCGGGTGAGCAGTACTTC,TRBD1,TRBV29-1,few,TRBJ2-7
CASSRPQTGSYEQYF,TGTGCCAGCAGCAGACCACAGACAGGGTCATACGAGCAGTACTTC,TRBD1,TRBV5-6,.,TRBJ2-7
CASSEGRGRDLLGETQYF,TGTGCCAGCAGTGAGGGCAGGGGGCGCGATTTGTTAGGGGAGACCCAGTACTTC,TRBD1,TRBV25-1,.,TRBJ2-5
CAVRDSTYGYTF,TGTGCCGTCAGGGACAGTACTTATGGCTACACCTTC,TRBD1,TRBV6-5,few,TRBJ1-2
CASIRQGQGDTEAFF,TGTGCCAGCATACGACAGGGACAGGGGGACACTGAAGCTTTCTTT,TRBD1,TRBV2,.,TRBJ1-1
CASSRQLSYEQYF,TGTGCCAGCAGCCGACAGCTTTCCTACGAGCAGTACTTC,.,TRBV7-9,few,TRBJ2-7
CATSRDRTGGRRETQYF,TGTGCCACCAGCAGAGATCGGACAGGGGGTCGTCGGGAGACCCAGTACTTC,TRBD1,TRBV15,few,TRBJ2-5
CASSYSRDSPLHF,TGTGCCAGCAGTTACTCGAGGGATTCACCCCTCCACTTT,.,TRBV6-5,few,TRBJ1-6
CASSLAPGGAEKLFF,TGTGCCAGCAGCTTAGCGCCAGGGGGCGCGGAAAAACTGTTTTTT,TRBD1,TRBV7-9,few,TRBJ1-4
CASSVGQGRGPLHF,TGTGCCAGCAGTGTAGGACAGGGGCGGGGACCCCTCCACTTT,TRBD1,TRBV2,few,TRBJ1-6